This T cell receptor (beta chain) was obtained from a study of T cell changes during pregnancy in multiple sclerosis. TCRdb's copy holds only in-frame clones and misses some; the assay was immunoSEQ multiplex PCR. The sample includes just over 40,000 clones, 80% to 90% of them seen just once. With 6 bases removed from V and 2 bases from J, the gap between germline ends came to 9 bases. The CDR3 consists of 13 residues. Germline V gives CDR1 MNHEY, CDR2 SVGAGI. This clone was counted once. This specimen was CD4+ T cells from peripheral blood mononuclear cells, taken in the first trimester of pregnancy. The chain recombines TRBV6-5 with TRBJ2-3; D is possibly TRBD1 (6 bases). The TCR comes from a female donor with multiple sclerosis, enrolled in a pregnancy study. The CDR3 DNA sequence: TGTGCCAGCAGATGGACAGCCACAGATACGCAGTATTTT. It encodes CASRWTATDTQYF.